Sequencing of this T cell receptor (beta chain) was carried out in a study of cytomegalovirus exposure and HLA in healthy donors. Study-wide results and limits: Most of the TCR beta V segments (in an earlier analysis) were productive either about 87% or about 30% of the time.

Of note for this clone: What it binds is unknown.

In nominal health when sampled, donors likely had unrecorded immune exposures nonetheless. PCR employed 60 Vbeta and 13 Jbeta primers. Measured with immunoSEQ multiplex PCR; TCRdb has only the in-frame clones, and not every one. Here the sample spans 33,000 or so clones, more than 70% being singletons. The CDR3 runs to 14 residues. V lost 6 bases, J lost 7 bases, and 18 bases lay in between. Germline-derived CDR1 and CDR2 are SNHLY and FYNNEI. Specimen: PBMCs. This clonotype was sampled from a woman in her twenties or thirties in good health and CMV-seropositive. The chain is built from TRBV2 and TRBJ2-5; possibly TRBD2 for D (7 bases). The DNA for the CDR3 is TGTGCCAGCAGAGCCACTAGGGAGGGGGGGACCCAGTACTTC. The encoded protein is CASRATREGGTQYF. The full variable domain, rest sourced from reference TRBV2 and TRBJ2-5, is EPEVTQTPSHQVTQMGQEVILRCVPISNHLYFYWYRQILGQKVEFLVSFYNNEISEKSEIFDDQFSVERPDGSNFTLKIRSTKLEDSAMYFCASRATREGGTQYFGPGTRLLVL.